These 6 T cell receptor beta chains were all obtained from the same sample, sequenced in a study of response to subunit inactivated influenza vaccine. Using its own MiXCR run on the RT-PCR reads, TCRdb lists one record per CDR3 protein. Among approximately 160,000 distinct CDR3 sequences listed, about 11% were seen once. The sample in question was CD8+ T cells sorted from PBMCs, obtained about 23 months after vaccination. The source is a man in his fifties or sixties who received an inactivated influenza vaccine.

This clonotype has a count of ten or more. The chain carries TRBV7-2 and TRBJ2-7, with D possibly being TRBD1 or TRBD2 (5 bases each). V dropped 5 bases and J dropped 0 bases, with 11 bases sitting between them. Germline values: CDR1 SGHTA, CDR2 FQGNSA. The length of the CDR3 is 14 residues. The CDR3 loop is CASSHVGPSYEQYF. The CDR3 nucleotides read TGTGCCAGCAGCCACGTGGGACCCTCCTACGAGCAGTACTTC.

This clonotype has only a few counts. One end of the junction fails to match germline, which may point to a read error. The chain recombines TRBV7-9 with TRBJ2-1, with 7 bases identical to TRBD2. The germline CDR1 and CDR2 sequences are SEHNR and FQNEAQ (reference sequence). This CDR3 has 16 residues. The CDR3 reads CASSTLLAISHNEQFF. In DNA, the CDR3 is TGTGCCAGCAGCACCCTACTAGCGATCTCCCACAATGAGCAGTTCTTC.

This clonotype was counted between two and nine times. The CDR3 DNA follows: TGTGCCAGCAGCCCGGTCGGGGGACCCACAGATACGCAGTATTTT. Residues: CASSPVGGPTDTQYF. The chain is built from TRBV7-6 and TRBJ2-3; the D gene is possibly TRBD2 (6 bases). Trimming cost V 5 bases and J 2 bases, with 14 bases left between them. CDR3 length equals 15 residues. Germline V CDR1 and CDR2: SGHVS, FNYEAQ.

This clonotype appeared many times. The rearrangement links TRBV29-1 to TRBJ2-1; 9 bases fit TRBD2. There are 14 residues in the CDR3. Per germline, CDR1 SQVTM and CDR2 ANQGSEA. V lost 4 bases, J lost 7 bases, and 8 bases stayed unmatched. DNA for the CDR3: TGCAGCGTTGTGGTAGCGGGAGTAGGGAATGAGCAGTTCTTC. Encoded protein: CSVVVAGVGNEQFF.

The gene calls are TRBV27 and TRBJ1-5; D gene unclear. Germline loops: CDR1 MNHEY, CDR2 SMNVEV (reference sequence). Trimming cost V 0 bases and J 2 bases, with 8 bases left between them. The CDR3 contains 15 residues. Written as DNA, the CDR3 is TGTGCCAGCAGTTTATCGCACGGCGGCAATCAGCCCCAGCATTTT. Translating it yields CASSLSHGGNQPQHF.

This clonotype was recorded a few times. The chain combines TRBV7-9 with TRBJ2-7, with D possibly being TRBD1 or TRBD2 (5 bases each). Trimming left V 5 bases short and J 2 bases short, with 10 bases between. This CDR3 is built from 13 residues. Germline loops: CDR1 SEHNR, CDR2 FQNEAQ (reference sequence). The CDR3 sequence: CASSPVGAYEQYF. The CDR3, as DNA: TGTGCCAGCAGCCCTGTGGGGGCCTACGAGCAGTACTTC.